The clone carrying this T cell receptor beta chain was observed at least ten times. Using RNA transcripts as the source, TCR beta CDR3 regions were amplified. HTBI primers were the set used in a first-round RT-PCR of the TCR CDR3. Using its own MiXCR run on the multiplex PCR reads, TCRdb lists one record per CDR3 protein. The data contain 200,000 to 250,000 distinct CDR3 sequences, roughly a quarter of them singletons. The data were obtained in a study of T cells in Graves' hyperthyroidism and ophthalmopathy. The CDR3 is 16 amino acids. V dropped 5 bases and J dropped 3; count of bases not matched to a gene: 13. Germline V lookup: CDR1 SGHTA, CDR2 FQGNSA.

The sequence derives from a woman in her thirties or forties with Graves' ophthalmopathy. The genes are TRBV7-2 and TRBJ2-7, with TRBD1 matching over 7 bases. The specimen was blood. The CDR3 region is CASSPRTGPTGYEQYF. CDR3 coding DNA: TGTGCCAGCAGCCCCCGGACAGGACCCACAGGCTACGAGCAGTACTTC.